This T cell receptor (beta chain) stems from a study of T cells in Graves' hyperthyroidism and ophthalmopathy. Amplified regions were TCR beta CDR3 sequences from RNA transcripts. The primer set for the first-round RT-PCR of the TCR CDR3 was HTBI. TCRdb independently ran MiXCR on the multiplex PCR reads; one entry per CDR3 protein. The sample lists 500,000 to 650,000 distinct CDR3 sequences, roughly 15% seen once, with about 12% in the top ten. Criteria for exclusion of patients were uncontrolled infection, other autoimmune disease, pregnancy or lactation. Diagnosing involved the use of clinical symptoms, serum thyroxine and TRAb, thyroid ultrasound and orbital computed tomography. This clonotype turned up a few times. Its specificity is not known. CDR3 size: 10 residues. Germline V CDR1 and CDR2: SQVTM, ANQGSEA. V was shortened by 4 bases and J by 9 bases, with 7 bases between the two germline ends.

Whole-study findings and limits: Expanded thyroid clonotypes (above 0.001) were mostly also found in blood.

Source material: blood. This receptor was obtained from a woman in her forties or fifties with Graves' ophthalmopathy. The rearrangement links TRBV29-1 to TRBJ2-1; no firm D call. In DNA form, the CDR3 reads TGCAGCGTTGGATTTGTTGAGCAGTTCTTC. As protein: CSVGFVEQFF.